This TCR beta chain comes out of a study of blood T cells in healthy people across ages. Overall study results and limits: A roughly linear age-dependent decrease characterized TCR beta diversity per million T cells.

Through a sample-barcoded 5' primer and a J-beta primer mix, a second PCR was run for 7 to 11 cycles. Each CDR3 protein is one row after TCRdb ran MiXCR on the 5' RACE reads. This table has about a million distinct CDR3 sequences, roughly 50% appearing once. Worth noting for this clonotype: Its specificity is not known.

Per germline, CDR1 ENHRY and CDR2 SYGVKD. The CDR3 is made up of 15 amino acids. The junction had 4 bases not matched to a gene; V was cut back by 5 bases and J by 0 bases. Specimen: blood. The chain combines TRBV10-3 with TRBJ2-3; 8 nucleotides match TRBD2. This clonotype was sampled from a woman aged 60-75 years in good health. CDR3 region: CAISSLAASTDTQYF. The CDR3 nucleotides are TGTGCCATCAGTTCACTAGCGGCTAGCACAGATACGCAGTATTTT.